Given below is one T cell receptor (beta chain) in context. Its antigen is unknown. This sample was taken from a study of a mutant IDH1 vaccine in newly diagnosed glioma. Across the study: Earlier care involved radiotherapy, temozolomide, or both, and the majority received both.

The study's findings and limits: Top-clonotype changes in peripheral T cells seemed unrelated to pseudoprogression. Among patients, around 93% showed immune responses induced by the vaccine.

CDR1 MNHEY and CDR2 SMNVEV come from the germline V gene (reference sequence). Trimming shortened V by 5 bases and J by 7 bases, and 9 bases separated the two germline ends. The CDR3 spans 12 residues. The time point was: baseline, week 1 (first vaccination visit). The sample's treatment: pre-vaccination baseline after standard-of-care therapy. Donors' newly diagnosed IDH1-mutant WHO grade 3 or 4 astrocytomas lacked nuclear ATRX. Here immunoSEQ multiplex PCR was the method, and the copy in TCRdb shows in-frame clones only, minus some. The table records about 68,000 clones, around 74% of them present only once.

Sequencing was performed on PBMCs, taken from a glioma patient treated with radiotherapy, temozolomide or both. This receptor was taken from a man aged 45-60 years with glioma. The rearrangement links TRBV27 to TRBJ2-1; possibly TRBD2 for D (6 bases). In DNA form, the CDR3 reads TGTGCCAGCAGTAACGGGGGAAATGAGCAGTTCTTC. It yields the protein CASSNGGNEQFF.